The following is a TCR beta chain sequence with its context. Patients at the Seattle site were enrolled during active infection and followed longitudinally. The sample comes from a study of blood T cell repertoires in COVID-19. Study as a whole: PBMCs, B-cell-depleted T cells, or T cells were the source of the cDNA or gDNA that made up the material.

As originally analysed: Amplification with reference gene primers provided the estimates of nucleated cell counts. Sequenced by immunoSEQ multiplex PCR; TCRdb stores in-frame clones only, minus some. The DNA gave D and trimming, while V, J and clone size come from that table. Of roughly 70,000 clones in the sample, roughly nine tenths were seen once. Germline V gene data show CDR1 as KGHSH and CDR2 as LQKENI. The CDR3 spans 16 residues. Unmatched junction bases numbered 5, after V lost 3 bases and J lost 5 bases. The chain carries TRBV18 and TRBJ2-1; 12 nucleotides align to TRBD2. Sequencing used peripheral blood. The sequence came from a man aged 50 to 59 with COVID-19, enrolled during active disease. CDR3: CASSPWTSGNHNEQFF. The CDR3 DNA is TGTGCCAGCTCACCCTGGACTAGCGGGAATCACAATGAGCAGTTCTTC. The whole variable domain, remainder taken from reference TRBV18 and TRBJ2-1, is NAGVMQNPRHLVRRRGQEARLRCSPMKGHSHVYWYRQLPEEGLKFMVYLQKENIIDESGMPKERFSAEFPKEGPSILRIQQVVRGDSAAYFCASSPWTSGNHNEQFFGPGTRLTVL.